These T cell receptor beta chains were read from a single sample in a study of cytomegalovirus exposure and HLA in healthy donors. Clones were read by immunoSEQ multiplex PCR, and TCRdb kept only the in-frame ones, dropping some. The sample carries roughly 150,000 clones, 75% to 85% recorded once. Sample: PBMCs. These receptors originate from a woman under 30 in good health and CMV-seronegative. CDR3s include the opening cysteine and the closing phenylalanine or tryptophan. The order of the fields is clone size, D gene, J gene, V gene, CDR3 DNA, CDR3 protein. The D gene is left open where the match is weak. Only some rows state a clone size, as once, few, many or a class for expanded clones.

>-|TRBD1|TRBJ1-5|TRBV27
TGTGCCAGCAGTTTACGACAGGGGAATCAGCCCCAGCATTTT
CASSLRQGNQPQHF
>-|-|TRBJ2-2|TRBV10-2
TGCGCCAGCAGCGATACAGGGTCCACCGGGGAGCTGTTTTTT
CASSDTGSTGELFF
>-|TRBD1|TRBJ1-2|TRBV18
TGTGCCAGCTCACTTACAGGGGCGGACTATGGCTACACCTTC
CASSLTGADYGYTF
>-|-|TRBJ2-5|TRBV5-1
TGCGCCAGCAGCTTGGCCGAGACCATCGGGAATTCTATCCAAGAGACCCAGTACTTC
CASSLAETIGNSIQETQYF
>once|-|TRBJ1-4|TRBV5-4
TGTGCCAGCACCCTGGGGAGGGGAACCAACGAAAAACTGTTTTTT
CASTLGRGTNEKLFF
>-|TRBD1|TRBJ1-1|TRBV18
TGTGCCAGCTCCGGGACAGCGAACACTGAAGCTTTCTTT
CASSGTANTEAFF
>-|TRBD2|TRBJ2-5|TRBV5-4
TGTGCCAGCAGCTTACTAGCGGGTCACCAAGAGACCCAGTACTTC
CASSLLAGHQETQYF
>-|TRBD1|TRBJ2-3|TRBV9
TGTGCCAGCTCCAGGACAGGGGTTAGTCAGTATTTT
CASSRTGVSQYF
>-|-|TRBJ1-1|TRBV7-6
TGTGCCAGCAGGGAGGGTGGAACTGAAGCTTTCTTT
CASREGGTEAFF
>-|-|TRBJ1-1|TRBV6-5
TGTGCCAGCAATGGACAGTTGAACACTGAAGCTTTCTTT
CASNGQLNTEAFF
>few|-|TRBJ1-2|TRBV5-1
TGCGCCAGCAGCACGGGTGGGTATGGCTACACCTTC
CASSTGGYGYTF
>-|-|TRBJ2-7|TRBV6-5
TGTGCCAGCAGTTACGCCCCGGGACTTGCCTGGGAGCAGTACTTC
CASSYAPGLAWEQYF
>-|-|TRBJ2-7|TRBV27
TGTGCCAGCAGTTTTGCTCGGGGATCCTACGAGCAGTACTTC
CASSFARGSYEQYF
>-|-|TRBJ1-1|TRBV5-1
TGCGCCAGCAGCTTGAGACAGAACACTGAAGCTTTCTTT
CASSLRQNTEAFF
>few|-|TRBJ1-1|TRBV19
TGTGCCAGTAGTACCGCATACAGGGCGAACACTGAAGCTTTCTTT
CASSTAYRANTEAFF
>once|-|TRBJ1-1|TRBV5-1
TGCGCCAGCAGCTTGGGGGGCCGCGTCCCAGGGACTGAAGCTTTCTTT
CASSLGGRVPGTEAFF
>many|TRBD1|TRBJ1-2|TRBV5-6
TGTGCCAGCTCCCCGACAGGGCAAGAAGGCGTAGTAGGTGGCTACACCTTC
CASSPTGQEGVVGGYTF
>-|TRBD1|TRBJ1-2|TRBV18
TGTGCCAGCTCACTTGTTGGACAGGGCGGCGACTATGGCTACACCTTC
CASSLVGQGGDYGYTF
>-|TRBD1|TRBJ2-1|TRBV28
TGTGCCAGCAGTCTAAGATCCGGGACAGGTTACAATGAGCAGTTCTTC
CASSLRSGTGYNEQFF
>-|TRBD1|TRBJ1-4|TRBV7-3
TGTGCCAGCAGCTTTCGAACAGGGGGCAGACATAATGAAAAACTGTTTTTT
CASSFRTGGRHNEKLFF
>-|TRBD1|TRBJ1-4|TRBV5-1
TGCGCCAGCAGCTACGGGACAGGGCGGGAAAAACTGTTTTTT
CASSYGTGREKLFF
>-|TRBD2|TRBJ2-2|TRBV5-8
TGTGCCAGCAGCTCGCCCGGGAGGGCCATACCCGGGGAGCTGTTTTTT
CASSSPGRAIPGELFF
>-|TRBD1|TRBJ2-1|TRBV6-5
TGTGCCAGCAGCACTAGACAGGGGGCCTACAATGAGCAGTTCTTC
CASSTRQGAYNEQFF
>-|-|TRBJ1-5|TRBV19
TGTGCCAGTAGTATGGCGGGGGGCCGCAATAAGCCCCAGCATTTT
CASSMAGGRNKPQHF
>-|-|TRBJ2-3|TRBV11-2
TGTGCCAGCAGCTTAGGGGCCCGGGATACGCAGTATTTT
CASSLGARDTQYF
>-|-|TRBJ2-3|TRBV5-6
TGTGCCAGCAGCTTGCCCCCTCGGGACTGGCGGTTCACGGATACGCAGTATTTT
CASSLPPRDWRFTDTQYF
>-|-|TRBJ2-3|TRBV9
TGTGCCAGCAGCGTAGGGTCTAACCTTGACACAGATACGCAGTATTTT
CASSVGSNLDTDTQYF
>-|-|TRBJ1-5|TRBV27
TGTGCCAGCAGCCTTTTTTGGGGGCATCAGCCCCAGCATTTT
CASSLFWGHQPQHF
>once|-|TRBJ1-5|TRBV28
TGTGCCAGCAGTTTATCGGCGGGGGCGAGGTCCCAGCCCCAGCATTTT
CASSLSAGARSQPQHF
>-|-|TRBJ2-5|TRBV2
TGTGCCAGCAGTGCGGGACTGCTTCAAGAGACCCAGTACTTC
CASSAGLLQETQYF
>-|TRBD2|TRBJ2-3|TRBV9
TGTGCCAGCAGCGCCACACTCGACCTTAGGACTAGCGATACGCAGTATTTT
CASSATLDLRTSDTQYF
>once|-|TRBJ1-3|TRBV28
TGTGCCGTCCCGACTAGATCTGGAAACACCATATATTTT
CAVPTRSGNTIYF
>-|-|TRBJ1-2|TRBV5-5
TGTGCCAGCAGCTTCGAGGTAGCGCGGCCCTCTGGCTACACCTTC
CASSFEVARPSGYTF
>-|-|TRBJ2-7|TRBV25-1
TGTGCCAGCAGTGAATTGATGAGCTCCTACGAGCAGTACTTC
CASSELMSSYEQYF
>few|-|TRBJ2-3|TRBV11-2
TGTGCCAGCAGCGGAATTACAGGGCTGAGTACAGATACGCAGTATTTT
CASSGITGLSTDTQYF
>-|TRBD1|TRBJ2-2|TRBV5-4
TGTGCCAGCAGCTTGGGGACAGGGGTCTACACCGGGGAGCTGTTTTTT
CASSLGTGVYTGELFF
>-|TRBD2|TRBJ2-1|TRBV18
TGTGCCAGCTCACCACGGTCTAGCGGGAGGGAGAATGAGCAGTTCTTC
CASSPRSSGRENEQFF
>-|TRBD1|TRBJ2-7|TRBV27
TGTGCCAGCAGTTTGGCCGGGACAGGGGTTACCTACGAGCAGTACTTC
CASSLAGTGVTYEQYF
>-|-|TRBJ1-2|TRBV6-5
TGTGCCAGCAGTAACTCTCGGGACAAGAAAAACTATGGCTACACCTTC
CASSNSRDKKNYGYTF
>-|TRBD2|TRBJ2-7|TRBV6-4
TGTGCCAGCAGTGAACTAGCGGGCAGCTCCTACGAGCAGTACTTC
CASSELAGSSYEQYF
>-|-|TRBJ2-1|TRBV19
TGTGCCAGTAGTAGCCAGGACACTCACTACAATGAGCAGTTCTTC
CASSSQDTHYNEQFF
>-|TRBD1|TRBJ2-7|TRBV19
TGTGCCAGTAGCCTCTACAGGGGGCCAACCTACGAGCAGTACTTC
CASSLYRGPTYEQYF
>once|TRBD1|TRBJ2-3|TRBV6-5
TGTGCCAGCAGCCGCCGACAGGGCTTAAGAGATACGCAGTATTTT
CASSRRQGLRDTQYF
>few|-|TRBJ2-4|TRBV15
TGTGCCACCAGCAGAGTGGGGGCAGGTCTAGCCAAAAACATTCAGTACTTC
CATSRVGAGLAKNIQYF
>few|-|TRBJ2-7|TRBV25-1
TGTGCCAGCAGTGAGACTGGACAGAGTAACTCCTACGAGCAGTACTTC
CASSETGQSNSYEQYF
>-|-|TRBJ2-4|TRBV7-9
TGTGCCAGCAGCGGAGGGACAGAAAACATTCAGTACTTC
CASSGGTENIQYF
>-|-|TRBJ2-7|TRBV12-1
TGTGCCAGCAGCTTATGTGACAGGCATTCTTACGAGCAGTACTTC
CASSLCDRHSYEQYF
>-|-|TRBJ1-1|TRBV7-9
TGTGCCAGCAGCTTAGCCCATGGGGCAGGGGAAGCTTTCTTT
CASSLAHGAGEAFF
>-|TRBD2|TRBJ2-2|TRBV10-1
TGCGCCAGCAGTGAATCCGGAGCGGGAGCCGGGGAGCTGTTTTTT
CASSESGAGAGELFF
>-|TRBD2|TRBJ2-7|TRBV2
TGTGCCAGCAGTGAATCCGGTGGGAGGGGCGAGCAGTACTTC
CASSESGGRGEQYF
>-|TRBD1|TRBJ1-2|TRBV27
TGTGCCAGCAGTTTATCGGGGACAGGGGGCAACTATGGCTACACCTTC
CASSLSGTGGNYGYTF
>-|TRBD1|TRBJ1-1|TRBV9
TGTGCCAGCACCCGTCTTGGACAGGGCAACACTGAAGCTTTCTTT
CASTRLGQGNTEAFF
>-|-|TRBJ2-7|TRBV9
TGTGCCAGCAGCGTTGGCATCCGTTCCGAGCAGTACTTC
CASSVGIRSEQYF
>few|-|TRBJ1-1|TRBV19
TGTGCCAGTAGTCGTACAGGGTCGGACACTGAAGCTTTCTTT
CASSRTGSDTEAFF
>-|TRBD1|TRBJ1-2|TRBV9
TGTGCCAGCAGCGTAGGGACAGGGTGGCACTATGGCTACACCTTC
CASSVGTGWHYGYTF